These 5 T cell receptor beta chains share one sample of origin, sequenced in a study of blood T cell repertoires in COVID-19. Sequencing was performed with immunoSEQ multiplex PCR; in TCRdb, only in-frame clones are kept and a portion is missing. Of about 98,000 clones detected, more than 70% appear once; the ten largest clones hold approximately 25%. What was sequenced was peripheral blood. These receptor sequences come from a man aged 70 or older with acute or convalescent COVID-19.

The chain carries TRBV28 and TRBJ1-5, with 10 bases lining up with TRBD1. V trimming: 6 bases; J trimming: 7 bases; junction bases outside the gene matches: 6. The CDR3 length is 14 residues. Germline V lookup: CDR1 MDHEN, CDR2 SYDVKM. The DNA of the CDR3 is TGTGCCAGCAGCCCGACAGGGGGCAGCCAGCCCCAGCATTTT. Translating gives CASSPTGGSQPQHF.

This CDR3 reads CSVVPSGKGTGELFF. CDR3 nucleotide sequence: TGCAGCGTTGTACCAAGCGGGAAAGGCACCGGGGAGCTGTTTTTT. V and J are TRBV29-1 and TRBJ2-2; 7 bases line up with TRBD2. Unmatched junction bases numbered 9, after V lost 4 bases and J lost 4 bases. CDR1 SQVTM and CDR2 ANQGSEA come from the germline V gene. This CDR3 contains 15 residues.

The V and J genes are TRBV9 and TRBJ2-3; D call uncertain. Germline V lookup: CDR1 SGDLS, CDR2 YYNGEE. V was trimmed by 6 bases and J by 4 bases, leaving 12 bases between them. The CDR3 totals 13 residues. The CDR3 sequence: CASTSIRADTQYF. For the CDR3, the DNA is TGTGCCAGCACCTCCATACGGGCAGATACGCAGTATTTT.

The chain uses TRBV5-4 and TRBJ2-1; D is possibly TRBD2 (7 bases). The CDR3 is 15 residues long. V was trimmed by 4 bases and J by 8 bases, leaving 19 bases between them. Germline V lookup: CDR1 SGHNT, CDR2 YYREEE (reference sequence). CDR3 sequence (DNA): TGTGCCAGCAGCCCCGCTTGGGGGGGGGCCGATGAGCAGTTCTTC. Its translation: CASSPAWGGADEQFF.

This clone was observed a single time. This rearrangement joins TRBV19 to TRBJ1-1, with a possible D match to TRBD1 (6 bases). The CDR3 has 13 residues. CDR1 and CDR2 (germline): LNHDA, SQIVND (reference sequence). V was clipped by 4 bases and J by 2 bases, with 8 bases between them. The CDR3 here is CASSNRVNTEAFF. The CDR3 nucleotides read TGTGCCAGTAGTAACAGGGTTAACACTGAAGCTTTCTTT. The full variable domain, completed using reference TRBV19 and TRBJ1-1, is DGGITQSPKYLFRKEGQNVTLSCEQNLNHDAMYWYRQDPGQGLRLIYYSQIVNDFQKGDIAEGYSVSREKKESFPLTVTSAQKNPTAFYLCASSNRVNTEAFFGQGTRLTVV.